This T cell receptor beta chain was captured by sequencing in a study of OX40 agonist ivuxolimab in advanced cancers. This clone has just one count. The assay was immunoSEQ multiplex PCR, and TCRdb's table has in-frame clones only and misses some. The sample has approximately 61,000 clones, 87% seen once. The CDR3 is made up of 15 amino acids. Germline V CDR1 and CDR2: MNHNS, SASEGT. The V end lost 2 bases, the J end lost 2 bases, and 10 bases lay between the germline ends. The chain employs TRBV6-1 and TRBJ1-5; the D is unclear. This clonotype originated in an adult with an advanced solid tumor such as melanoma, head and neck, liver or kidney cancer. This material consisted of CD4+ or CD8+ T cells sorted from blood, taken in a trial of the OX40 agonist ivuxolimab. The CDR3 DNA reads TGTGCCAGCAGTGAATGGGTGGGTGGCAATCAGCCCCAGCATTTT. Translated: CASSEWVGGNQPQHF.